Below are 32 T cell receptor beta chains sequenced from a single sample in a study of blood T cell repertoires in COVID-19. TCRdb's table, derived via immunoSEQ multiplex PCR, lists solely in-frame clones and lacks some. The data hold about 260,000 clones, with approximately 90% observed a single time. The sample taken for sequencing was PBMCs or T cells enriched from blood (not recorded which). The receptors shown here come from a woman between 50 and 59 years old who had recovered from COVID-19.

This clone appeared a single time. The V call is TRBV3-1 (or the pseudogene TRBV3-2), the J call TRBJ2-2; a weak D match, TRBD2 (6 bases). There are 14 residues in the CDR3. The V end lost 3 bases, the J end lost 1 base, and 6 bases lay between the germline ends. Germline V gene lookup returns CDR1 LGHDT and CDR2 YNNKEL (reference sequence). CDR3 coding DNA: TGTGCCAGCAGCCAGCGGGAGAACACCGGGGAGCTGTTTTTT. This gives the protein CASSQRENTGELFF.

This sequence joins TRBV5-5 and TRBJ2-1, with a possible D match to TRBD1 (5 bases). The CDR3 sequence is 15 residues long. The V gene lost 2 bases and the J gene lost 3 bases, with 12 bases spanning the gap. The germline CDR1 and CDR2 sequences are SGHKS and YYEKEE (reference sequence). In nucleotides, the CDR3 is TGTGCCAGCAGCTTTAAAGGGGCAAACTACAATGAGCAGTTCTTC. This sequence encodes CASSFKGANYNEQFF. The full variable domain, its missing parts supplied by reference TRBV5-5 and TRBJ2-1, is DAGVTQSPTHLIKTRGQQVTLRCSPISGHKSVSWYQQVLGQGPQFIFQYYEKEERGRGNFPDRFSARQFPNYSSELNVNALLLGDSALYLCASSFKGANYNEQFFGPGTRLTVL.

V gene TRBV25-1 combines with J gene TRBJ2-7, with 9 positions matching TRBD2. This CDR3 comprises 17 residues. V shed 5 bases and J 2 bases; nucleotides not matched to a gene: 13. The germline gives CDR1 MGHDK, CDR2 SYGVNS. The CDR3 region is CASSPPPRSGRTYEQYF. CDR3 DNA: TGTGCCAGCAGTCCCCCGCCAAGGAGCGGGAGGACCTACGAGCAGTACTTC.

Only one count was recorded for this clone. The chain couples TRBV18 to TRBJ1-5; possibly TRBD1 for D (5 bases). CDR1 KGHSH and CDR2 LQKENI come from the germline V gene. The CDR3 is 14 amino acids. Trimming took off 6 bases at V and 3 bases at J, with 12 bases between the two ends. CDR3 amino acids: CASSGATNNQPQHF. The CDR3 DNA sequence: TGTGCCAGCTCTGGGGCTACTAACAATCAGCCCCAGCATTTT.

This clone was seen more than once but under ten times. The CDR3 region has the DNA TGTGCCAGTAAGTTGTTCGGGGTCAGCAATCAGCCCCAGCATTTT. As protein: CASKLFGVSNQPQHF. This sequence joins TRBV19 and TRBJ1-5; D unclear. Germline CDR1 and CDR2: LNHDA and SQIVND (reference sequence). Trimming took 7 bases from V and 1 from J, leaving 14 bases between them. The length of the CDR3 is 15 residues.

The chain links TRBV4-3 to TRBJ2-1; D uncertain. CDR3 length: 16 amino acids. V lost 6 bases and J 4 bases, leaving 19 bases between the germline ends. Per germline, CDR1 LGHNA and CDR2 YSLEER. Written as DNA, the CDR3 is TGCGCCAGCAGGCGAGAGGCTGTCTCCCAATACAATGAGCAGTTCTTC. This gives the protein CASRREAVSQYNEQFF.

The rearrangement links TRBV7-3 to TRBJ2-2; TRBD1 matches at 10 bases. Per the germline V gene, CDR1 is SGHTA and CDR2 is FQGTGA. CDR3 size: 16 residues. V lost 5 bases to trimming and J lost 2 bases; unmatched junction nucleotides: 5. CDR3: CASSLGQGINTGELFF. Written as DNA, the CDR3 is TGTGCCAGCAGCCTGGGACAGGGGATTAACACCGGGGAGCTGTTTTTT.

This chain links TRBV28 with TRBJ1-2; D is ambiguous. The germline V gene encodes CDR1 MDHEN and CDR2 SYDVKM. The ends were cut back, 5 bases at V and 2 bases at J, with 9 bases in the middle. This CDR3 has 13 residues. The CDR3 nucleotides read TGTGCCAGCAGTGCCTACAGAAACTATGGCTACACCTTC. Amino acid sequence: CASSAYRNYGYTF.

This clone was seen repeatedly, ten times or more. This chain links TRBV6-5 with TRBJ2-7, with 9 bases that match TRBD1. J was trimmed by 4 bases and V by 6 bases; bases with no gene match: 10. CDR1 and CDR2 (germline): MNHEY, SVGAGI. This CDR3 has 15 residues. The CDR3 spells CASRQPGQGRYEQYF. The CDR3 DNA reads as TGTGCCAGCAGGCAACCGGGACAGGGCCGATACGAGCAGTACTTC.

There are a few counts of this clone. This chain links TRBV7-2 with TRBJ2-7; D is perhaps TRBD1 (6 bases). The CDR3 has 15 amino acids. CDR1 and CDR2 from the germline V gene are SGHTA and FQGNSA. V was pared by 0 bases and J by 2 bases, with 11 bases between. The CDR3 protein is CASSLARQAPYEQYF. The CDR3, as DNA: TGTGCCAGCAGCTTAGCTAGACAGGCCCCCTACGAGCAGTACTTC.

The chain uses TRBV11-2 and TRBJ1-1, with D possibly matching TRBD1 (5 bases). Germline V gives CDR1 SGHAT, CDR2 FQNNGV. This CDR3 is built from 14 residues. V was shortened by 1 base and J by 1 base, with 7 bases between the two germline ends. The CDR3 nucleotides read TGTGCCAGCAGCTTAGCCAGGGCGAACACTGAAGCTTTCTTT. Translating it yields CASSLARANTEAFF. Combining the CDR3 with reference TRBV11-2 and TRBJ1-1 gives the whole variable domain EAGVAQSPRYKIIEKRQSVAFWCNPISGHATLYWYQQILGQGPKLLIQFQNNGVVDDSQLPKDRFSAERLKGVDSTLKIQPAKLEDSAVYLCASSLARANTEAFFGQGTRLTVV.

This chain links TRBV29-1 with TRBJ2-7; 12 nucleotides match TRBD2. This CDR3 is 17 amino acids long. Germline V gives CDR1 SQVTM, CDR2 ANQGSEA. Losses at the gene ends were 7 bases for V and 3 bases for J; bases not matched to a gene: 16. In nucleotides, the CDR3 is TGCAGCGCGTTGACGGCCCTTACTAGCGGGAGGCTCTACGAGCAGTACTTC. Residues: CSALTALTSGRLYEQYF.

The V and J genes are TRBV18 and TRBJ2-7; D gene unclear. Trimming stripped 3 bases from V and 3 bases from J, with 12 bases between. The CDR3 has 14 residues. The germline CDR1 and CDR2 sequences are KGHSH and LQKENI. CDR3 protein: CASSPSRNYYEQYF. The CDR3 bases are TGTGCCAGCTCACCCAGCAGGAATTACTACGAGCAGTACTTC.

The V and J genes are TRBV10-1 and TRBJ1-4; no definite D call. The ends were cut back, 2 bases at V and 2 bases at J, with 9 bases in the middle. Germline V gene sequence: CDR1 WNHNN, CDR2 SYGVQD (reference sequence). This CDR3 spans 15 amino acids. The CDR3 DNA sequence: TGCGCCAGCAGTGAGGGCCTGGTTACTAATGAAAAACTGTTTTTT. It specifies CASSEGLVTNEKLFF.

This chain connects TRBV27 to TRBJ2-3; possible D gene TRBD2, 6 bases. CDR3 length: 14 amino acids. CDR1 is MNHEY, CDR2 SMNVEV, per germline (reference sequence). V gave up 7 bases and J gave up 4 bases, with 15 bases separating them. CDR3 protein: CASTMTRRSDTQYF. The CDR3 coding sequence is TGTGCCAGCACCATGACTAGGAGGTCAGATACGCAGTATTTT.

This clone was counted once. The V gene is TRBV29-1, the J gene TRBJ2-3; 9 bases match TRBD1. The CDR3 runs 17 residues. Germline loops: CDR1 SQVTM, CDR2 ANQGSEA. The V and J ends lost 3 bases and 2 bases, in that order; junction bases with no gene match: 12. CDR3 in DNA: TGCAGCGTTGATGAATTCTGGACAGGGGACTTCACAGATACGCAGTATTTT. This codes for CSVDEFWTGDFTDTQYF.

J is TRBJ2-7 and V is TRBV24-1, with 9 bases matching TRBD1. The germline V gene encodes CDR1 KGHDR and CDR2 SFDVKD. The CDR3 loop spans 13 amino acids. The ends lost 4 bases at V and 6 bases at J; junction bases unmatched: 3. The CDR3 reads CATSEDRGREQYF. In DNA, the CDR3 is TGTGCCACCAGTGAGGACAGGGGACGCGAGCAGTACTTC.

The chain uses TRBV7-9 and TRBJ1-1, with 9 bases that match TRBD1. V lost 5 bases and J lost 2; bases outside the gene matches: 9. Germline values: CDR1 SEHNR, CDR2 FQNEAQ (reference sequence). This CDR3 is 16 amino acids long. CDR3 region: CASSSRDRDANTEAFF. The CDR3 DNA sequence: TGTGCCAGCAGCAGCCGGGACAGGGACGCTAACACTGAAGCTTTCTTT.

The V gene is TRBV15, the J gene TRBJ2-5; 11 nucleotides match TRBD2. The junction had 4 bases not matched to a gene; V was cut back by 2 bases and J by 2 bases. CDR3 length: 16 amino acids. Looked up from germline, CDR1 is LNHNV and CDR2 is YYDKDF (reference sequence). The CDR3 DNA is TGTGCCACCAGCAGACCAGGGACTAGCGGACAAGAGACCCAGTACTTC. Translation: CATSRPGTSGQETQYF.

The chain's CDR3 is CASSSADLRNSPLHF. In nucleotides, the CDR3 is TGTGCCAGCAGCTCTGCCGACTTGAGAAATTCACCCCTCCACTTT. The rearrangement joins TRBV7-9 to TRBJ1-6; D unclear. The germline V gene encodes CDR1 SEHNR and CDR2 FQNEAQ (reference sequence). The V end was cut by 4 bases, the J end by 7 bases, with 14 bases between. This CDR3 spans 15 amino acids.

This chain connects TRBV29-1 to TRBJ2-1, with 10 bases aligning to TRBD2. Per germline, CDR1 SQVTM and CDR2 ANQGSEA. CDR3 length equals 13 residues. Trimming took 4 bases from V and 10 from J; bases not matched to a gene: 7. DNA for the CDR3: TGCAGCGTTGTTCTAGCGGGAGTGGGAGAGCAGTTCTTC. Translation: CSVVLAGVGEQFF.

The chain recombines TRBV7-6 with TRBJ2-5; 9 positions match TRBD1. Germline V lookup: CDR1 SGHVS, CDR2 FNYEAQ. With 5 bases clipped from V and 5 bases from J, the junction kept 9 bases outside the gene matches. CDR3 size: 15 residues. The CDR3 region is CASSPTGGRWETQYF. In DNA form, the CDR3 reads TGTGCCAGCAGCCCGACAGGGGGAAGGTGGGAGACCCAGTACTTC.

J is TRBJ1-1 and V is TRBV2; no firm D call. Trimming pared 9 bases from V and 0 bases from J, leaving 11 bases between. Germline V gives CDR1 SNHLY, CDR2 FYNNEI. CDR3 length equals 13 residues. The CDR3 DNA sequence: TGTGCCAGTAACAGAATCATGAACACTGAAGCTTTCTTT. Protein sequence: CASNRIMNTEAFF.

This sequence joins TRBV28 and TRBJ2-7; a possible D gene is TRBD1 (6 bases). V lost 5 bases and J 2 bases, leaving 19 bases between the germline ends. Per the germline V gene, CDR1 is MDHEN and CDR2 is SYDVKM. This CDR3 region has 16 residues. The CDR3 sequence is CASSRPQGLRAYEQYF. The CDR3 DNA is TGTGCCAGCAGTCGGCCACAGGGTTTAAGAGCCTACGAGCAGTACTTC.

The V call is TRBV4-2, the J call TRBJ1-5; unclear D gene. V gave up 5 bases and J gave up 0 bases, with 5 bases separating them. This CDR3 comprises 13 residues. Germline CDR1 and CDR2: LGHNA and YNFKEQ. In DNA form, the CDR3 reads TGTGCCAGCAGCTATTATAGCAATCAGCCCCAGCATTTT. It encodes CASSYYSNQPQHF.

This clone was recorded only once. The CDR3 nucleotides read TGTGCCAGCAGCCGCCCTAGCGGGAGTCTCCGCAGGGCCTACGAGCAGTACTTC. Encoded protein: CASSRPSGSLRRAYEQYF. This chain links TRBV3-1 (or the pseudogene TRBV3-2) with TRBJ2-7, with 10 bases lining up with TRBD2. This CDR3 has 18 residues. CDR1 and CDR2 from the germline V gene are LGHDT and YNNKEL (reference sequence). Trimming cost V 4 bases and J 2 bases; bases outside gene matches: 14.

The chain carries TRBV7-9 and TRBJ2-3; possible D gene TRBD2, 6 bases. The CDR3 runs to 14 residues. The V gene's germline CDR1 is SEHNR and CDR2 FQNEAQ (reference sequence). The germline V and J ends were trimmed by 8 bases and 0 bases, with 12 bases remaining between them. CDR3 sequence: CASRYRGSTDTQYF. CDR3 nucleotide sequence: TGTGCCAGCCGTTACCGGGGGAGCACAGATACGCAGTATTTT.

This chain links TRBV5-1 with TRBJ1-5; D is uncertain. The CDR3 has 15 residues. V was pared by 3 bases and J by 2 bases, with 12 bases between. Germline V gives CDR1 SGHRS, CDR2 YFSETQ. In DNA, the CDR3 is TGCGCCAGCAGCTCCTCGGGGAATGGCAATCAGCCCCAGCATTTT. Encoded protein: CASSSSGNGNQPQHF. Full variable domain (rest looked up from reference TRBV5-1 and TRBJ1-5): KAGVTQTPRYLIKTRGQQVTLSCSPISGHRSVSWYQQTPGQGLQFLFEYFSETQRNKGNFPGRFSGRQFSNSRSEMNVSTLELGDSALYLCASSSSGNGNQPQHFGDGTRLSIL.

The chain recombines TRBV6-5 with TRBJ2-2; 7 positions agree with TRBD1. The CDR3 runs 15 residues. CDR1 MNHEY and CDR2 SVGAGI come from the germline V gene. V lost 2 bases and J lost 2; bases outside the gene matches: 2. The DNA for the CDR3 is TGTGCCAGCAGTTACCACAGGGGAAACACCGGGGAGCTGTTTTTT. Translation: CASSYHRGNTGELFF.

This chain links TRBV5-1 with TRBJ2-1, with 8 bases fitting TRBD2. J lost 4 bases, V lost 5 bases, and 11 bases had no gene match. The CDR3 extends over 16 amino acids. Germline lookup yields CDR1 SGHRS and CDR2 YFSETQ. The CDR3 bases are TGCGCCAGCAGAGAGTTTAGCGGGACCTATTACAATGAGCAGTTCTTC. Its translation: CASREFSGTYYNEQFF.

This clone appeared once. J is TRBJ2-3 and V is TRBV15; D ambiguous. Trimming cost V 0 bases and J 4 bases, with 5 bases left between them. CDR3 length: 13 amino acids. Germline CDR1 reads LNHNV; CDR2 reads YYDKDF (reference sequence). The CDR3 sequence is CATSRDRSDTQYF. As DNA, the CDR3 is TGTGCCACCAGCAGAGATCGGTCAGATACGCAGTATTTT.

This chain links TRBV5-4 with TRBJ2-7; perhaps TRBD1 as D (7 bases). CDR3 size: 15 residues. CDR1 SGHNT and CDR2 YYREEE come from the germline V gene (reference sequence). Trimming pared 4 bases from V and 5 bases from J, leaving 19 bases between. CDR3 nucleotide sequence: TGTGCCAGCAGCCCCCGGAGGGGACAGAGGGACGAGCAGTACTTC. It specifies CASSPRRGQRDEQYF. The full variable domain, with the rest looked up from reference TRBV5-4 and TRBJ2-7, is ETGVTQSPTHLIKTRGQQVTLRCSSQSGHNTVSWYQQALGQGPQFIFQYYREEENGRGNFPPRFSGLQFPNYSSELNVNALELDDSALYLCASSPRRGQRDEQYFGPGTRLTVT.